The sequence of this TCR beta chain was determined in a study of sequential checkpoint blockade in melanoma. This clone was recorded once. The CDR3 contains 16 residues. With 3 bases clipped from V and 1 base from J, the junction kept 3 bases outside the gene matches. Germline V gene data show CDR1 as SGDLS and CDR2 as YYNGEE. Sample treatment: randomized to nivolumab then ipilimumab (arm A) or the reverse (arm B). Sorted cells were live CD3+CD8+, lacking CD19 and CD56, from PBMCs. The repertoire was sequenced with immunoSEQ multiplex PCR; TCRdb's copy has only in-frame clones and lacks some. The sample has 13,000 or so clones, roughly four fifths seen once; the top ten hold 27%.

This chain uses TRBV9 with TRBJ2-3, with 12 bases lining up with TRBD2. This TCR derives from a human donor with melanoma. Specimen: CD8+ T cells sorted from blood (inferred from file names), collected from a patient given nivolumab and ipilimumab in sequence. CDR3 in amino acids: CASSGTSGAGTDTQYF. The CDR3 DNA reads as TGTGCCAGCAGCGGGACTAGCGGGGCGGGCACAGATACGCAGTATTTT.